This T cell receptor (beta chain) was captured in a study of T cell responses to AZD1222 COVID-19 vaccine. Findings and caveats of the study: Most donors were white British and more were female, and clonal diversity was possibly underestimated.

TCRdb's table, derived via immunoSEQ multiplex PCR, lists solely in-frame clones and lacks some. Among around 160,000 clones listed, around nine tenths were seen once. With respect to this clone: No antigen is known for it.

With 1 base clipped from V and 0 bases from J, the junction kept 8 bases outside the gene matches. Germline CDR1 MGHRA, CDR2 YSYEKL. CDR3 length: 18 amino acids. The sequencing used peripheral blood, collected on day 0 of MenACWY control vaccination. The chain recombines TRBV4-1 with TRBJ1-4; 7 positions match TRBD1. This clonotype was sampled from an adult in good health. The CDR3 coding sequence is TGCGCCAGCAGCCAAGCCGGGACAGTTAGAGCAACTAATGAAAAACTGTTTTTT. Translated, it gives CASSQAGTVRATNEKLFF.